Given below is one T cell receptor (beta chain) in context. The data derive from a study of OX40 agonist ivuxolimab in advanced cancers. CDR1 and CDR2 (germline): SEHNR, FQNEAQ (reference sequence). Unmatched junction bases numbered 4, after V lost 5 bases and J lost 2 bases. This CDR3 comprises 14 residues. TCRdb's table, derived via immunoSEQ multiplex PCR, lists solely in-frame clones and lacks some. The data show around 76,000 clones, with nearly 95% seen just once and about a fifth held by the top ten. The sequence was collected from an adult with an advanced solid tumor such as melanoma, head and neck, liver or kidney cancer. V usage is TRBV7-9 and J usage is TRBJ2-7, with 9 bases matching TRBD1. Material: CD4+ or CD8+ T cells sorted from blood, obtained in a trial of the OX40 agonist ivuxolimab. The CDR3 bases are TGTGCCAGCAGCCGGGACAGGGACGCCTACGAGCAGTACTTC. This codes for CASSRDRDAYEQYF. Using reference TRBV7-9 and TRBJ2-7 for the parts outside the CDR3, the full variable domain is DTGVSQNPRHKITKRGQNVTFRCDPISEHNRLYWYRQTLGQGPEFLTYFQNEAQLEKSRLLSDRFSAERPKGSFSTLEIQRTEQGDSAMYLCASSRDRDAYEQYFGPGTRLTVT.